These T cell receptor beta chains were read from a single sample in a study of beta chain features in type 1 diabetes. TCRdb keeps only in-frame clones here, not all; method: immunoSEQ multiplex PCR. The sample records about 360,000 clones, 10% to 15% being singletons. The material sequenced was naive CD4+ T cells from blood. The receptor source for this set is a man younger than 35 in good health. CDR3s include the opening cysteine and the closing phenylalanine or tryptophan. The D gene is left open where the match is weak. Rows give clone size only sometimes, using once, few, many, or a class for an expanded clone.

D gene,V gene,J gene,clone size,CDR3 DNA,CDR3 protein
.,TRBV7-9,TRBJ2-2,few,TGTGCCAGCAGCTCCAGTCTCTACACCGGGGAGCTGTTTTTT,CASSSSLYTGELFF
.,TRBV5-1,TRBJ2-5,few,TGCGCCAGCAGCTTGGGGGCCCGAGAGACCCAGTACTTC,CASSLGARETQYF
.,TRBV7-2,TRBJ1-1,few,TGTGCCAGCAGCTTAGTGATCAGGAACACTGAAGCTTTCTTT,CASSLVIRNTEAFF
.,TRBV9,TRBJ2-2,few,TGTGCCAGCAGCGTAGGGACTACCGGGGAGCTGTTTTTT,CASSVGTTGELFF
.,TRBV2,TRBJ2-2,few,TGTGCCAGCAGTGTAGGGACACCGAACACCGGGGAGCTGTTTTTT,CASSVGTPNTGELFF
TRBD1,TRBV29-1,TRBJ2-7,.,TGCAGCGTTCATGACAGCCATCCGACAGGGATCCAGCAGTACTTC,CSVHDSHPTGIQQYF
TRBD2,TRBV7-2,TRBJ2-1,.,TGTGCCAGCAGCACCCGCCGGGGGGGAAACAATGAGCAGTTCTTC,CASSTRRGGNNEQFF
.,TRBV7-2,TRBJ2-2,few,TGTGCCAGCAGCTTACGGGGGTACGCGAACACCGGGGAGCTGTTTTTT,CASSLRGYANTGELFF
TRBD1,TRBV2,TRBJ1-4,few,TGTGCCAGCAGTGAAAGAGCCTGGACAGGGAATGAAAAACTGTTTTTT,CASSERAWTGNEKLFF
.,TRBV30,TRBJ1-1,few,TGTGCCTGGAGTGTCCGGCGGAGGAACACTGAAGCTTTCTTT,CAWSVRRRNTEAFF
.,TRBV30,TRBJ1-2,.,TGTGCCTGGAGTGTAGCCTTTGGGGCTGGCTACACCTTC,CAWSVAFGAGYTF
.,TRBV7-9,TRBJ2-1,few,TGTGCCAGCAGTCCGCGCGGGACAGAATACAATGAGCAGTTCTTC,CASSPRGTEYNEQFF
TRBD2,TRBV5-1,TRBJ2-7,.,TGCGCCAGCAGCTCGGGACTAGCCTACGAGCAGTACTTC,CASSSGLAYEQYF
.,TRBV9,TRBJ2-5,.,TGTGCCAGCAGCGTAGCTACGTGGCAAGAGACCCAGTACTTC,CASSVATWQETQYF
TRBD1,TRBV27,TRBJ1-5,.,TGTGCCAGCAGTTTATTGGGACAGGGCACTCAGCCCCAGCATTTT,CASSLLGQGTQPQHF
.,TRBV5-1,TRBJ1-2,.,TGCGCCAGCAGCTTGTCTGGAGACTATGGCTACACCTTC,CASSLSGDYGYTF
TRBD2,TRBV4-3,TRBJ2-3,.,TGCGCCAGCAGCCAAGAACGGCTAGCGGGAGCAGATACGCAGTATTTT,CASSQERLAGADTQYF